A single T cell receptor beta chain is shown here with its context. Its antigen is not identified. Different DNA sequences within this sample yield the same CDR3. The sample belongs to a study of shared clonotypes between healthy human individuals. Whole-study context: Each donor had three CD4 naive, three CD4 memory, two CD8 naive and one CD8 memory plate.

Each PCR replicate from the sorted subsets contained 200 to 250 ng DNA, which is about 31,000 T cell genomes. The repertoire was sequenced with immunoSEQ multiplex PCR; TCRdb's copy has only in-frame clones and lacks some. The sample lists over 850,000 clones, approximately 80% occurring once. V lost 0 bases to trimming and J lost 1 base, with 7 bases between them. CDR1 and CDR2 from the germline V gene are SGHTA and FQGNSA. This CDR3 spans 14 amino acids. Study-wide results and caveats: Naive CD4 clonotypes were shared across a handful of donors at about 5%. The represented genetic and exposure-history diversity was limited by the small number of donors.

The rearrangement links TRBV7-2 to TRBJ2-7; D gene unclear. Sequenced sample: memory CD4+ T cells from PBMCs. Subset denoted: CD45RA-negative fraction. The sequence derives from a man younger than 35 in good health. Some clones in this sample may be carry-over from other donors' samples. CDR3 DNA sequence: TGTGCCAGCAGCTTAGCGTCAGGTTCCTACGAGCAGTACTTC. This gives the protein CASSLASGSYEQYF.